The text below deals with one T cell receptor beta chain. Its antigen is not identified. The data were obtained in a study of Tregs in tolerant kidney transplant recipients. The wider study: Sorting of CD4+CD25+CD127- cells followed 3-day belatacept mixed lymphocyte reactions, sometimes with roughly 5-day graft donor restimulation.

Generated by immunoSEQ multiplex PCR, the TCRdb table keeps only in-frame clones and is missing some. Of approximately 44,000 clones listed, roughly 95% are singletons. The germline V gene encodes CDR1 SGHVS and CDR2 FNYEAQ. The V end was cut by 3 bases, the J end by 5 bases, with 11 bases between. The CDR3 runs 14 residues. Whole-study findings and limits: The most relevant donor-specific Treg TCRbeta repertoire apparently came from expansion with activated donor B cells. Few patients were studied, so findings need validation in larger groups.

The genes are TRBV7-6 and TRBJ1-5; possibly TRBD1 for D (6 bases). This receptor was identified in a human donor in good health. What was sequenced was Tregs from blood cultured with allogeneic cells. This chain's CDR3 is CASSLARGDQPQHF. The DNA for the CDR3 is TGTGCCAGCAGCTTGGCTAGGGGGGATCAGCCCCAGCATTTT.